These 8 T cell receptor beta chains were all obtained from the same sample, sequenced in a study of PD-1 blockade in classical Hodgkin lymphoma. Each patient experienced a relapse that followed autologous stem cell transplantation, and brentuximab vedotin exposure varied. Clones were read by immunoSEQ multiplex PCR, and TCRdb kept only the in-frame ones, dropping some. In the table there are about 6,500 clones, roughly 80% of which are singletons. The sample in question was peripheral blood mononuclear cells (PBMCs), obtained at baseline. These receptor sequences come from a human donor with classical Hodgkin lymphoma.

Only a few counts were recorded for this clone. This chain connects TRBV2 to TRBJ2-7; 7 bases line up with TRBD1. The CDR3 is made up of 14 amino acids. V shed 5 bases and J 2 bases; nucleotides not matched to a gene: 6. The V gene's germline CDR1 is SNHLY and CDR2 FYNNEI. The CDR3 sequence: CASSTGAYAYEQYF. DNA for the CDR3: TGTGCCAGCAGTACAGGGGCCTACGCCTACGAGCAGTACTTC.

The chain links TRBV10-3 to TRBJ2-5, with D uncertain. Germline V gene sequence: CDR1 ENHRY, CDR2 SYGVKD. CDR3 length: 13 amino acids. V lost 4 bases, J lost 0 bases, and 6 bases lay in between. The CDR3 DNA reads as TGTGCCATCAGTGGGGCCAACCAAGAGACCCAGTACTTC. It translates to CAISGANQETQYF.

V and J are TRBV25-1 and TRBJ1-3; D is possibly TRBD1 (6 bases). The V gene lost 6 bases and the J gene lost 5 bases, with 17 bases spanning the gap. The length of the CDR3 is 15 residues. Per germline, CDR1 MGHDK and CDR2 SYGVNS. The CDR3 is CASRRSDSLRNTIYF. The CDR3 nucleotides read TGTGCCAGCAGGCGCTCGGACAGCCTAAGAAACACCATATATTTT.

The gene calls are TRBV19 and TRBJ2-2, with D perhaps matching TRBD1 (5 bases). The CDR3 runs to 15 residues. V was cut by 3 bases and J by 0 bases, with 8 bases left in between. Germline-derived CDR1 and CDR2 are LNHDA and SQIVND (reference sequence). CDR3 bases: TGTGCCAGTAGTATCAGGGAATCGAACACCGGGGAGCTGTTTTTT. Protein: CASSIRESNTGELFF.

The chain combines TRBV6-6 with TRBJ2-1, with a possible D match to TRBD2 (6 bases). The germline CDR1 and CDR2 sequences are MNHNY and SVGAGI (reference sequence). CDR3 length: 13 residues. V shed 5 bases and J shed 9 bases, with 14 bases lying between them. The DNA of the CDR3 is TGTGCCAGCAGTCGGGACTCCGAGAGTGAGCAGTTCTTC. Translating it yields CASSRDSESEQFF.

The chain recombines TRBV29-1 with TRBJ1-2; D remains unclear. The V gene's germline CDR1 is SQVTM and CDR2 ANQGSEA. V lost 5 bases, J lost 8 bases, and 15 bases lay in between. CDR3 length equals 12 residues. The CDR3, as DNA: TGCAGCGTTAACGCTTTGCTGGCGGGCTACACCTTC. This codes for CSVNALLAGYTF.

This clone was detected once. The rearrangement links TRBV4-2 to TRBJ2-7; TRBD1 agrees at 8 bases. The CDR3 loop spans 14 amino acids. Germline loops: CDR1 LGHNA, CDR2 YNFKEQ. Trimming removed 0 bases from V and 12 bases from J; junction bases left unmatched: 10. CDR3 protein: CASSQDIGRTGWYF. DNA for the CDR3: TGTGCCAGCAGCCAAGATATCGGCCGGACAGGGTGGTACTTC.

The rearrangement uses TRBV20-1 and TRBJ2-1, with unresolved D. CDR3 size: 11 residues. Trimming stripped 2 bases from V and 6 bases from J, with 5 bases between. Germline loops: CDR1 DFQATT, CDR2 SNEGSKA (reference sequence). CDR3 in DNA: TGCAGTGCTAGAAAGGGCAATGAGCAGTTCTTC. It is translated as CSARKGNEQFF.